The 28 T cell receptor beta chains listed next were all sequenced from one sample in a study of control samples from healthy donors and cancer patients. The method was immunoSEQ multiplex PCR; TCRdb's version includes in-frame clones alone and lacks a portion of them. Among 50,000 to 70,000 clones listed, about 96% were seen once. The specimen sequenced was blood. All receptors come from a woman aged 18-29 years in good health.

This chain connects TRBV12-3 or TRBV12-4 to TRBJ1-1, with TRBD1 matching over 10 bases. V was clipped by 7 bases and J by 11 bases; unmatched bases: 10. The CDR3 covers 13 residues. The CDR3 DNA is TGTGCCAGCACCCTTAAAAGGACAGGGGGGGCTTTCTTT. Its protein is CASTLKRTGGAFF.

The chain joins TRBV10-2 to TRBJ1-5; tentatively, D is TRBD1 (6 bases). Trimming took off 4 bases at V and 5 bases at J, with 12 bases between the two ends. This CDR3 region has 14 residues. In germline, CDR1 is WSHSY, CDR2 SAAADI. CDR3: CASSGTGLYQPQHF. The CDR3 DNA sequence: TGCGCCAGCAGTGGTACAGGGCTCTATCAGCCCCAGCATTTT.

This clone was seen once. The chain combines TRBV4-1 with TRBJ1-5; D is unclear. Per germline, CDR1 MGHRA and CDR2 YSYEKL. Between the trimmed V and J ends, which lost 1 base and 3 bases, there was a span of 16 bases. This CDR3 comprises 17 residues. The CDR3 spells CASSQGAAKSINQPQHF. The CDR3 coding sequence is TGCGCCAGCAGCCAAGGGGCGGCAAAGAGTATCAATCAGCCCCAGCATTTT.

The chain joins TRBV3-1 (or the pseudogene TRBV3-2) to TRBJ1-1, with a weak D call TRBD1 (5 bases). The V end lost 5 bases, the J end lost 4 bases, and 11 bases lay between the germline ends. The CDR3 extends over 13 amino acids. Germline values: CDR1 LGHDT, CDR2 YNNKEL (reference sequence). The CDR3 loop is CASSSGKGTEAFF. Written as DNA, the CDR3 is TGTGCCAGCAGCTCAGGGAAGGGCACTGAAGCTTTCTTT.

The CDR3: CASSSPSGAVDEQFF. In DNA form, the CDR3 reads TGTGCCAGCAGCTCGCCTAGCGGGGCGGTCGATGAGCAGTTCTTC. The V call is TRBV3-1 (or the pseudogene TRBV3-2), the J call TRBJ2-1; 9 positions agree with TRBD2. The junction had 10 bases not matched to a gene; V was cut back by 5 bases and J by 8 bases. Germline-derived CDR1 and CDR2 are LGHDT and YNNKEL (reference sequence). The CDR3 is 15 amino acids.

The gene calls are TRBV16 and TRBJ1-5; D is perhaps TRBD1 (6 bases). The ends were cut back, 3 bases at V and 7 bases at J, with 13 bases in the middle. The CDR3 is 14 residues long. Germline values: CDR1 KGHSY, CDR2 FQNENV. CDR3 in DNA: TGTGCCAGCAGCCAGGGACGAGGGGGACAGCCCCAGCATTTT. As protein: CASSQGRGGQPQHF.

This chain connects TRBV7-2 to TRBJ2-7; D gene uncertain. V lost 5 bases and J lost 0, with 8 bases in between. The CDR3 consists of 13 residues. The V gene's germline CDR1 is SGHTA and CDR2 FQGNSA. CDR3 protein: CASSPPSSYEQYF. The CDR3 DNA follows: TGTGCCAGCAGCCCTCCGAGCTCCTACGAGCAGTACTTC.

This clone was detected only once. This chain uses TRBV3-1 (or the pseudogene TRBV3-2) with TRBJ1-1, with D uncertain. This CDR3 is built from 12 residues. Trimming took off 2 bases at V and 3 bases at J, with 4 bases between the two ends. Germline V lookup: CDR1 LGHDT, CDR2 YNNKEL (reference sequence). CDR3 protein: CASSQRDTEAFF. The CDR3 DNA follows: TGTGCCAGCAGCCAAAGGGACACTGAAGCTTTCTTT.

The V gene is TRBV27, the J gene TRBJ2-1, with 9 bases identical to TRBD1. Per the germline V gene, CDR1 is MNHEY and CDR2 is SMNVEV (reference sequence). The CDR3 has 14 amino acids. The junction had 4 bases not matched to a gene; V was cut back by 8 bases and J by 2 bases. The CDR3: CASRGQGPYNEQFF. In nucleotides, the CDR3 is TGTGCCAGCCGTGGACAGGGGCCCTACAATGAGCAGTTCTTC.

This rearrangement joins TRBV30 to TRBJ2-7; 7 bases map to TRBD2. CDR1 is GTSNPN and CDR2 is SVGIG in the germline V gene (reference sequence). The CDR3 covers 11 residues. The CDR3 DNA reads TGTGCTTCCTGGGAGGGGAACGAGCAGTACTTC. It is translated as CASWEGNEQYF.

The V call is TRBV2, the J call TRBJ2-3, with 7 bases aligning to TRBD2. Germline trimming cut 3 bases from V and 2 bases from J; bases unmatched to any gene: 5. The V gene's germline CDR1 is SNHLY and CDR2 FYNNEI. The CDR3 is made up of 15 amino acids. The CDR3 sequence is CASSDVGGVTDTQYF. The CDR3 DNA reads as TGTGCCAGCAGTGATGTTGGGGGGGTCACAGATACGCAGTATTTT.

This sequence joins TRBV6-5 and TRBJ2-3; D ambiguous. The CDR3 consists of 15 residues. Trimming took 0 bases from V and 3 from J, leaving 10 bases between them. Germline CDR1 and CDR2: MNHEY and SVGAGI. CDR3 protein: CASSYSRGGTDTQYF. In nucleotides, the CDR3 is TGTGCCAGCAGTTACTCCCGAGGTGGGACAGATACGCAGTATTTT.

The rearrangement joins TRBV30 to TRBJ1-3; D remains unclear. The CDR3 loop spans 14 amino acids. Trimming stripped 6 bases from V and 1 base from J, with 13 bases between. Germline CDR1 GTSNPN, CDR2 SVGIG (reference sequence). The CDR3 protein is CACSSWESGNTIYF. CDR3 nucleotide sequence: TGTGCCTGCTCCTCGTGGGAATCTGGAAACACCATATATTTT.

This clone appeared a single time. This chain joins TRBV7-9 and TRBJ1-1; D remains ambiguous. This CDR3 is built from 12 residues. Germline CDR1 is SEHNR and CDR2 is FQNEAQ (reference sequence). Trimming pared 1 base from V and 4 bases from J, leaving 4 bases between. The CDR3 reads CASSLVVTEAFF. The CDR3 DNA follows: TGTGCCAGCAGCTTAGTGGTCACTGAAGCTTTCTTT.

The V and J genes are TRBV18 and TRBJ2-7; no reliable D call. The V and J ends lost 2 bases and 1 base respectively, with 3 bases between them. Germline V gives CDR1 KGHSH, CDR2 LQKENI. The CDR3 has 12 residues. CDR3: CASSPSSYEQYF. CDR3 sequence (DNA): TGTGCCAGCTCACCATCTTCCTACGAGCAGTACTTC.

This clone was seen a single time. The CDR3 DNA reads as TGCGCCAGCAGCTTGGGACATTTGCCGGGACTAGCGGGGGGGCCGGGCTACAATGAGCAGTTCTTC. It specifies CASSLGHLPGLAGGPGYNEQFF. This chain joins TRBV5-1 and TRBJ2-1; 16 bases match TRBD2. The length of the CDR3 is 22 residues. Germline CDR1 reads SGHRS; CDR2 reads YFSETQ. V was pared by 0 bases and J by 3 bases, with 15 bases of the junction left unmatched.

The chain uses TRBV10-3 and TRBJ1-2; unclear D gene. Germline CDR1 is ENHRY and CDR2 is SYGVKD. The V end lost 2 bases, the J end lost 2 bases, and 9 bases lay between the germline ends. The CDR3 covers 14 residues. DNA of the CDR3: TGTGCCATCAGTGAGCTGGACGGGAACTATGGCTACACCTTC. The encoded protein is CAISELDGNYGYTF.

J is TRBJ1-1 and V is TRBV4-1, with D perhaps TRBD1 (6 bases). The CDR3 is 16 amino acids. CDR1 is MGHRA and CDR2 is YSYEKL in the germline V gene. The germline V and J ends were trimmed by 4 bases and 6 bases, with 21 bases remaining between them. CDR3 amino acids: CASSRSSRGDRAEAFF. The CDR3 DNA sequence: TGCGCCAGCAGCCGCAGCTCAAGGGGGGATCGCGCTGAAGCTTTCTTT.

The chain links TRBV5-4 to TRBJ2-4; TRBD1 matches 7 bases. The length of the CDR3 is 16 residues. Germline lookup yields CDR1 SGHNT and CDR2 YYREEE (reference sequence). V lost 4 bases, J lost 2 bases, and 9 bases stayed unmatched. The CDR3 here is CASSPGQAQPKNIQYF. CDR3 in DNA: TGTGCCAGCAGCCCCGGACAGGCCCAACCCAAAAACATTCAGTACTTC. The entire variable domain, with the rest obtained from reference TRBV5-4 and TRBJ2-4, is as follows: ETGVTQSPTHLIKTRGQQVTLRCSSQSGHNTVSWYQQALGQGPQFIFQYYREEENGRGNFPPRFSGLQFPNYSSELNVNALELDDSALYLCASSPGQAQPKNIQYFGAGTRLSVL.

The chain couples TRBV14 to TRBJ2-1; TRBD2 agrees at 9 bases. Per germline, CDR1 SGHDN and CDR2 FVKESK. With V trimmed by 4 bases and J by 9 bases, 10 bases remained unmatched. CDR3 length equals 15 residues. The CDR3 loop is CASSRSGLAGGEQFF. The CDR3 DNA is TGTGCCAGCAGCCGATCGGGACTAGCTGGTGGTGAGCAGTTCTTC.

The chain employs TRBV12-3 or TRBV12-4 and TRBJ1-1, with TRBD1 as a possible D gene (5 bases). The CDR3 totals 12 residues. Deletions cut 3 bases from V and 6 bases from J, with 8 bases between. The CDR3 region is CASSFGGSEAFF. The DNA of the CDR3 is TGTGCCAGCAGTTTCGGGGGGTCTGAAGCTTTCTTT.

The chain links TRBV4-1 to TRBJ1-2; 9 bases match TRBD1. The CDR3 runs 15 residues. The ends lost 3 bases at V and 5 bases at J; junction bases unmatched: 7. CDR1 is MGHRA and CDR2 is YSYEKL in the germline V gene. The CDR3 sequence is CASSQVQGAPYGYTF. The CDR3 DNA follows: TGCGCCAGCAGCCAGGTACAGGGGGCCCCATATGGCTACACCTTC.

The rearrangement links TRBV9 to TRBJ1-6, with unresolved D. Germline CDR1 reads SGDLS; CDR2 reads YYNGEE. Trimming stripped 0 bases from V and 8 bases from J, with 9 bases between. This CDR3 contains 14 residues. The CDR3 protein is CASSVGGSHSPLHF. CDR3 DNA: TGTGCCAGCAGCGTAGGAGGGTCCCATTCACCCCTCCACTTT. The variable domain in full, completed from reference TRBV9 and TRBJ1-6, reads DSGVTQTPKHLITATGQRVTLRCSPRSGDLSVYWYQQSLDQGLQFLIQYYNGEERAKGNILERFSAQQFPDLHSELNLSSLELGDSALYFCASSVGGSHSPLHFGNGTRLTVT.

This clone was detected once. V is TRBV19 and J is TRBJ2-1, with TRBD2 as a possible D gene (5 bases). V lost 3 bases, J lost 9 bases, and 15 bases lay in between. CDR3 size: 14 residues. CDR1 LNHDA and CDR2 SQIVND come from the germline V gene (reference sequence). This CDR3 reads CASSMGQAGGEQFF. For the CDR3, the DNA is TGTGCCAGTAGTATGGGTCAGGCTGGAGGTGAGCAGTTCTTC.

This chain uses TRBV20-1 with TRBJ2-1, with D possibly being TRBD2 (6 bases). Trimming took 3 bases from V and 7 from J, leaving 10 bases between them. CDR3 length: 12 residues. From germline, CDR1 is DFQATT and CDR2 SNEGSKA (reference sequence). Written as DNA, the CDR3 is TGCAGTGCTAGTGACGGGGGAAATGAGCAGTTCTTC. Its translation is CSASDGGNEQFF.

This sequence joins TRBV27 and TRBJ1-1, with D possibly TRBD1 on 5 matching bases. Trimming took 2 bases from V and 1 from J, leaving 11 bases between them. In germline, CDR1 is MNHEY, CDR2 SMNVEV (reference sequence). CDR3 size: 15 residues. The CDR3 sequence: CASSLRGRSNTEAFF. CDR3 nucleotides: TGTGCCAGCAGTTTAAGGGGACGTTCGAACACTGAAGCTTTCTTT.

The chain is built from TRBV4-3 and TRBJ1-1, with D perhaps TRBD1 (6 bases). The CDR3 consists of 14 residues. V shed 3 bases and J shed 2 bases, with 10 bases lying between them. Germline V gene data show CDR1 as LGHNA and CDR2 as YSLEER. CDR3 protein: CASSQVQGNTEAFF. CDR3 DNA: TGCGCCAGCAGCCAGGTACAGGGAAACACTGAAGCTTTCTTT.

The chain has TRBV5-1 and TRBJ1-2; D may be TRBD1 (6 bases). The V and J ends lost 2 bases and 5 bases respectively, with 25 bases between them. Germline V lookup: CDR1 SGHRS, CDR2 YFSETQ. The CDR3 has 18 amino acids. In DNA, the CDR3 is TGCGCCAGCAGCTTTGGTAGTAACAGGGCGGCTTCCACATATGGCTACACCTTC. Translation: CASSFGSNRAASTYGYTF.